The text below deals with one TCR beta chain. The data were taken from a study of blood T cell repertoires in COVID-19. The wider study: Sample material is recorded as cDNA or gDNA derived from T cells, B-cell-depleted T cells, or PBMCs.

The study drew participants aged about 18 to 89 years from some 25 US areas. The V end was cut by 3 bases, the J end by 0 bases, with 15 bases between. The CDR3 loop spans 17 amino acids. Germline lookup yields CDR1 MNHNS and CDR2 SASEGT. Under the authors' procedure: Counts of nucleated cells, estimated from reference gene primer amplification, were obtained. Clones were read by immunoSEQ multiplex PCR, and TCRdb kept only the in-frame ones, dropping some. The V and J calls and clone size come from that table; D and trimming were worked out from the DNA. Among 210,000 or so clones listed, roughly nine tenths were seen once.

The chain uses TRBV6-1 and TRBJ1-3, with D unclear. This clonotype originated in a man aged 25-45 years who had recovered from COVID-19. Specimen: PBMCs or T cells enriched from blood (not recorded which). This CDR3 reads CASSEYWQAYSGNTIYF. Here the CDR3 DNA reads TGTGCCAGCAGTGAGTATTGGCAGGCCTACTCTGGAAACACCATATATTTT.